Here is one TCR beta chain with its context. The table came from immunoSEQ multiplex PCR; TCRdb's copy has only in-frame clones and leaves some out. The sample includes roughly 60,000 clones, more than 65% of them seen just once. This specimen belongs to a study of neoadjuvant anti-PD-1 for oral cavity cancer. This CDR3 is 17 amino acids long. Germline V lookup: CDR1 MDHEN, CDR2 SYDVKM. Trimming took 3 bases from V and 1 from J; bases not matched to a gene: 10. This TCR was sampled from a person aged 40 to 85 with oral cavity squamous cell carcinoma. The sample here was PBMCs, taken before nivolumab (anti-PD-1) treatment. V is TRBV28 and J is TRBJ1-1, with 8 bases aligning to TRBD1. CDR3 DNA sequence: TGTGCCAGCAGTTTGTCCGGCAGGGGGCTCCAGAACACTGAAGCTTTCTTT. It is translated as CASSLSGRGLQNTEAFF.